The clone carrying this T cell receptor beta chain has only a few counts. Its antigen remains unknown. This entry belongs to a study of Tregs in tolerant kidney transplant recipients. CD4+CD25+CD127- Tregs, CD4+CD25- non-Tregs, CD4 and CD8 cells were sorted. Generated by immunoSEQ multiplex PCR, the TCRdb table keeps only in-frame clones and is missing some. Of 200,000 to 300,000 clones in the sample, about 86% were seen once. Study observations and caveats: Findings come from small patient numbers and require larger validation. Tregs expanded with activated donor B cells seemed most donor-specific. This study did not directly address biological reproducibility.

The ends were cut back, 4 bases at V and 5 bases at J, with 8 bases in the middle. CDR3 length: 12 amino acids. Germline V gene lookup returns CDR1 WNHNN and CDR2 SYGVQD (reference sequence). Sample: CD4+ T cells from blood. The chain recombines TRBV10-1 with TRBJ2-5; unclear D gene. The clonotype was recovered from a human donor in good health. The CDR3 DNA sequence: TGCGCCAGCAGTGCCGGTCGCGAGACCCAGTACTTC. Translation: CASSAGRETQYF.